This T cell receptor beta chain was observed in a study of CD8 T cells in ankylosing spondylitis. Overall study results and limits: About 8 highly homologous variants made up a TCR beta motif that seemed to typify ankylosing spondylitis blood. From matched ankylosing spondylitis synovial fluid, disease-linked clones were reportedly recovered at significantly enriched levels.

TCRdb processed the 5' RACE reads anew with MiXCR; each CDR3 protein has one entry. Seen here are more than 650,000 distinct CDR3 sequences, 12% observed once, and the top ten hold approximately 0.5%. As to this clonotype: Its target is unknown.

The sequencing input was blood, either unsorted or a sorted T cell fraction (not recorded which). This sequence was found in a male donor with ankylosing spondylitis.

The CDR3 protein is CATSSHTDTQYF. DNA of the CDR3: TGTGCCACCTCTAGTCACACAGATACGCAGTATTTT. The rearrangement links TRBV6-2 or TRBV6-3 to TRBJ2-3; D remains ambiguous. Germline CDR1 reads MNHEY; CDR2 reads SVGEGT. The CDR3 length is 12 residues. V gave up 10 bases and J gave up 2 bases, with 10 bases separating them.